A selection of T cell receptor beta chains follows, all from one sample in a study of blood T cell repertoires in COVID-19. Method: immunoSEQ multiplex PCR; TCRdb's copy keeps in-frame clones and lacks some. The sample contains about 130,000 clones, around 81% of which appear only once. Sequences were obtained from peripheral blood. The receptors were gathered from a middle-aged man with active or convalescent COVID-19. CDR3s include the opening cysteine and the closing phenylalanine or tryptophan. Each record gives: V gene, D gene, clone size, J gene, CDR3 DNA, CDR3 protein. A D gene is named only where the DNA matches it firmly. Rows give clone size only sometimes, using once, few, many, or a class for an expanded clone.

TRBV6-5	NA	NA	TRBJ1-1	TGTGCCAGCAGTTACTCGAGTTCTGTGAACACTGAAGCTTTCTTT	CASSYSSSVNTEAFF
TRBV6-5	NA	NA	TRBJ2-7	TGTGCCAGCAGTTACTCTGAACAAACCTACGAGCAGTACTTC	CASSYSEQTYEQYF
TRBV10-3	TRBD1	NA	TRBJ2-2	TGTGCCATCAGTGGGACAGGGACACTCACCGGGGAGCTGTTTTTT	CAISGTGTLTGELFF
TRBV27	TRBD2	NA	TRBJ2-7	TGTGCCAGCAGGTCCGGGGGGGAGCAGTACTTC	CASRSGGEQYF
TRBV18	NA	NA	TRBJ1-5	TGTGCCAGCTCACCAGGGCAGGGCGCTCAGCCCCAGCATTTT	CASSPGQGAQPQHF
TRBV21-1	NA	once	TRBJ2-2	TGTGCCAGCAGCCTGACGGGTCGGCCGTGGGAGCTGTTTTTT	CASSLTGRPWELFF
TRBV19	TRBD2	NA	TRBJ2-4	TGTGCCAGTAGTCCAGGGACTAAGGCGAACATTCAGTACTTC	CASSPGTKANIQYF
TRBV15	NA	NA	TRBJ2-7	TGTGCCACCAGCAGATCAGGGGAGGGGAGAGAGCAGTACTTC	CATSRSGEGREQYF
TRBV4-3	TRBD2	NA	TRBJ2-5	TGCGCCAGCAGCCAAGGTTTAGCGGGAGAGACCCAGTACTTC	CASSQGLAGETQYF
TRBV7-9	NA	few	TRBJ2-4	TGTGCCAGCCTACGGATGGCTGGGGGCTCCAAAAACATTCAGTACTTC	CASLRMAGGSKNIQYF
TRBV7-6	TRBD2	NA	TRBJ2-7	TGTGCCAGCAGCTTAGGACTAGCGGGGATCCACGAGCAGTACTTC	CASSLGLAGIHEQYF
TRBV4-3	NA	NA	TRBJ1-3	TGCGCCAGCAGCCAAGTAGGGAGTACTGGAAACACCATATATTTT	CASSQVGSTGNTIYF
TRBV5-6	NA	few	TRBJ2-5	TGTGCCAGCAGCGTACAGGGCGGGACCCAGTACTTC	CASSVQGGTQYF